The 17 T cell receptor beta chains presented below share a single source sample, sequenced in a study of radiotherapy plus CTLA-4 blockade in lung cancer. Here immunoSEQ multiplex PCR was the method, and the copy in TCRdb shows in-frame clones only, minus some. The table has some 50,000 clones, roughly 84% seen once. Specimen: peripheral blood, collected from a patient treated with radiotherapy plus ipilimumab. Source of these receptors: a human donor with non-small cell lung cancer who had a partial response to radiotherapy plus ipilimumab.

This clone was counted a single time. The chain links TRBV7-8 to TRBJ2-1; the match to TRBD1 covers 7 bases. The CDR3 is 13 residues long. Looked up from germline, CDR1 is SGHVS and CDR2 is FQNEAQ. V lost 5 bases and J lost 5; bases outside the gene matches: 3. CDR3 DNA sequence: TGTGCCAGCAGCCACAGGGGAAACAATGAGCAGTTCTTC. This sequence encodes CASSHRGNNEQFF.

This clone was counted between two and nine times. V and J are TRBV28 and TRBJ1-4; TRBD1 is a possible D gene (5 bases). From germline, CDR1 is MDHEN and CDR2 SYDVKM. V was cut by 4 bases and J by 7 bases, with 13 bases left in between. CDR3 length equals 14 residues. The CDR3 bases are TGTGCCAGCAGTTCAGGGTATGAGGTTGAAAAACTGTTTTTT. Translated, it gives CASSSGYEVEKLFF.

The chain links TRBV5-4 to TRBJ2-5; weak D call: TRBD2 (5 bases). CDR3 length: 13 amino acids. Trimming cost V 4 bases and J 13 bases, with 20 bases left between them. CDR1 and CDR2 (germline): SGHNT, YYREEE (reference sequence). The CDR3 loop reads CASSGPGVPAWYF. CDR3 nucleotides: TGTGCCAGCAGCGGCCCCGGGGTCCCGGCTTGGTACTTC.

J is TRBJ1-3 and V is TRBV12-1; the DNA was not used to check the table's D call, TRBD1. TRBV12-1 is labeled a pseudogene. This CDR3 has 15 amino acids. The CDR3 loop reads CASRAEEGAGNTIYF. The CDR3, as DNA: TGTGCCAGCAGGGCTGAGGAGGGGGCAGGAAACACCATATATTTT.

The rearrangement links TRBV9 to TRBJ1-2; 12 bases agree with TRBD1. CDR3 length: 15 amino acids. CDR1 SGDLS and CDR2 YYNGEE come from the germline V gene. Trimming cost V 3 bases and J 4 bases; bases outside gene matches: 4. CDR3 sequence reads: CASSAGTGGPYGYTF. CDR3 DNA: TGTGCCAGCAGCGCCGGGACAGGGGGCCCCTATGGCTACACCTTC.

The rearrangement joins TRBV25-1 to TRBJ2-5, with 7 bases identical to TRBD1. V was clipped by 2 bases and J by 4 bases; unmatched bases: 7. In germline, CDR1 is MGHDK, CDR2 SYGVNS. This CDR3 has 15 residues. DNA of the CDR3: TGTGCCAGCAGTGAACTACTGTCAGGGGGAGAGACCCAGTACTTC. Translated, it gives CASSELLSGGETQYF.

The chain joins TRBV5-6 to TRBJ1-2; 7 nucleotides line up with TRBD1. CDR3 length: 15 residues. J was trimmed by 3 bases and V by 1 base; bases with no gene match: 6. CDR1 is SGHDT, CDR2 YYEEEE, per germline. In DNA, the CDR3 is TGTGCCAGCAGCTTGTTTGAGGGGGCCTACTATGGCTACACCTTC. Translation gives CASSLFEGAYYGYTF.

The chain has TRBV6-1 and TRBJ2-5; D is unresolved. The J call may be wrong; the DNA end is better matched by TRBJ2-7. The CDR3 is made up of 13 amino acids. The germline CDR1 and CDR2 sequences are MNHNS and SASEGT. The CDR3 loop reads CASSGRDSYEQYF. CDR3 in DNA: TGTGCCAGCAGTGGAAGGGACTCCTACGAGCAGTACTTC.

In this sample, this clone turned up a few times. This chain connects TRBV6-6 to TRBJ1-4; 8 bases match TRBD1. Germline CDR1 MNHNY, CDR2 SVGAGI (reference sequence). The trim removed 5 bases at V and 0 bases at J, leaving 5 bases unmatched. The CDR3 spans 16 residues. CDR3 protein: CASSPGGRATNEKLFF. The CDR3 nucleotides read TGTGCCAGCAGTCCAGGGGGCAGGGCAACTAATGAAAAACTGTTTTTT.

The chain recombines TRBV30 with TRBJ1-4, with 7 bases matching TRBD1. The CDR3 spans 12 residues. Germline V gives CDR1 GTSNPN, CDR2 SVGIG (reference sequence). The trim removed 8 bases at V and 4 bases at J, leaving 4 bases unmatched. The CDR3 DNA reads TGTGCCGTGGACAGGAATAATGAAAAACTGTTTTTT. Encoded protein: CAVDRNNEKLFF. Full variable domain (rest looked up from reference TRBV30 and TRBJ1-4): SQTIHQWPATLVQPVGSPLSLECTVEGTSNPNLYWYRQAAGRGLQLLFYSVGIGQISSEVPQNLSASRPQDRQFILSSKKLLLSDSGFYLCAVDRNNEKLFFGSGTQLSVL.

V and J are TRBV10-2 and TRBJ1-4, with a weak D call TRBD1 (6 bases). The CDR3 has 15 amino acids. The V gene's germline CDR1 is WSHSY and CDR2 SAAADI. The germline V and J ends were trimmed by 7 bases and 2 bases, with 14 bases remaining between them. The CDR3 sequence: CASKASTGTNEKLFF. DNA of the CDR3: TGCGCCAGCAAGGCTTCCACAGGGACTAATGAAAAACTGTTTTTT.

This chain uses TRBV6-1 with TRBJ1-5; possible D gene TRBD1, 5 bases. CDR3 length: 13 residues. V lost 8 bases and J lost 6, with 14 bases in between. Germline CDR1 is MNHNS and CDR2 is SASEGT. The CDR3 is CASSNGGFQPQHF. The CDR3 region has the DNA TGTGCCAGCTCCAACGGGGGATTTCAGCCCCAGCATTTT.

This clone was counted a single time. The chain combines TRBV7-2 with TRBJ2-5; D perhaps matches TRBD1 (6 bases). The germline V gene has CDR1 SGHTA and CDR2 FQGNSA. This CDR3 has 15 residues. The V end lost 1 base, the J end lost 5 bases, and 14 bases lay between the germline ends. CDR3 in DNA: TGTGCCAGCAGCTTAGTAACTTCTGGGGGCGAGACCCAGTACTTC. It is translated as CASSLVTSGGETQYF.

Comments on this clone: It is likely a read error, because the conserved phenylalanine at the end of the CDR3 is missing. The rearrangement links TRBV5-6 to TRBJ1-1, with 12 positions matching TRBD1. Germline trimming cut 1 base from V and 5 bases from J; bases unmatched to any gene: 3. Germline CDR1 is SGHDT and CDR2 is YYEEEE. The CDR3 is 15 amino acids. The CDR3 sequence is CASSLWDRGQTEAFL. The DNA for the CDR3 is TGTGCCAGCAGCTTGTGGGACAGGGGGCAAACTGAAGCTTTCCTT.

The chain has TRBV9 and TRBJ2-2; D is unresolved. The CDR3 sequence is 13 residues long. Trimming cost V 4 bases and J 3 bases, with 7 bases left between them. The germline V gene has CDR1 SGDLS and CDR2 YYNGEE. CDR3 in DNA: TGTGCCAGCAGCCTCCTTGACACCGGGGAGCTGTTTTTT. Translation: CASSLLDTGELFF.

This chain connects TRBV29-1 to TRBJ2-3; D not certain. V was clipped by 3 bases and J by 4 bases, with 11 bases between them. CDR1 and CDR2 (germline): SQVTM, ANQGSEA. This CDR3 comprises 13 residues. The CDR3 region has the DNA TGCAGCGTTGAGGGCCGAGATTCAGATACGCAGTATTTT. This codes for CSVEGRDSDTQYF.

The V gene is TRBV11-3, the J gene TRBJ2-3; 15 nucleotides line up with TRBD2. CDR3 length: 18 amino acids. With V trimmed by 3 bases and J by 3 bases, 7 bases remained unmatched. Looked up from germline, CDR1 is SGHNT and CDR2 is YENEEA. For the CDR3, the DNA is TGTGCCAGCAGCTTGGGACTAGCGGGGGGCCGCACAACAGATACGCAGTATTTT. Amino acids: CASSLGLAGGRTTDTQYF.